Below are 30 T cell receptor beta chains sequenced from a single sample in a study of T cells in tumors after PD-1 blockade. Profiled with immunoSEQ multiplex PCR; TCRdb holds only in-frame clones, not every one. The repertoire has tens of thousands of clones, approximately 79% of them found once; the top ten carry around 4.7%. The sample here was PBMCs, taken after anti-PD-1 treatment. The receptor source for this set is a human donor with basal cell carcinoma.

The J gene is TRBJ1-1, the V gene TRBV29-1; 11 bases fit TRBD1. Germline V gene data show CDR1 as SQVTM and CDR2 as ANQGSEA. With V trimmed by 3 bases and J by 5 bases, 2 bases remained unmatched. This CDR3 spans 13 amino acids. CDR3 nucleotide sequence: TGCAGCGTTGAGGACAGGGGGCGGACTGAAGCTTTCTTT. It yields the protein CSVEDRGRTEAFF.

The V and J genes are TRBV27 and TRBJ1-5; a weak D match, TRBD1 (5 bases). Trimming pared 6 bases from V and 2 bases from J, leaving 11 bases between. There are 14 residues in the CDR3. CDR1 and CDR2 from the germline V gene are MNHEY and SMNVEV (reference sequence). The CDR3 coding sequence is TGTGCCAGCAGCAGAGGGGAAGGCAATCAGCCCCAGCATTTT. Encoded protein: CASSRGEGNQPQHF.

This chain joins TRBV5-1 and TRBJ2-3, with D tentatively TRBD1 or TRBD2 (5 bases each). The V gene's germline CDR1 is SGHRS and CDR2 YFSETQ. V shed 5 bases and J shed 5 bases, with 18 bases lying between them. This CDR3 contains 15 residues. The CDR3, as DNA: TGCGCCAGCAGAACAGAATGGGGCGGAGGAGATACGCAGTATTTT. Residues: CASRTEWGGGDTQYF.

The chain has TRBV19 and TRBJ1-5; D uncertain. Germline-derived CDR1 and CDR2 are LNHDA and SQIVND (reference sequence). CDR3 length: 13 residues. Trimming removed 3 bases at V and 5 bases at J, with 8 bases between. The CDR3 DNA reads as TGTGCCAGTAGTATGACCTACGATCAGCCCCAGCATTTT. It yields the protein CASSMTYDQPQHF.

This clone has only a few counts. This chain connects TRBV6-5 to TRBJ1-5; D remains unclear. V was shortened by 7 bases and J by 3 bases, with 13 bases between the two germline ends. Germline loops: CDR1 MNHEY, CDR2 SVGAGI. This CDR3 contains 14 residues. The chain's CDR3 is CASTVVYHNQPQHF. The CDR3 region has the DNA TGTGCCAGCACAGTCGTTTATCACAATCAGCCCCAGCATTTT.

The chain couples TRBV4-2 to TRBJ2-1; 10 bases map to TRBD2. This CDR3 is 15 amino acids long. Looked up from germline, CDR1 is LGHNA and CDR2 is YNFKEQ. Trimming took 4 bases from V and 7 from J; bases not matched to a gene: 7. The CDR3 protein is CASSLLAGAVNEQFF. The CDR3 DNA reads as TGTGCCAGCAGCCTCCTAGCGGGGGCGGTTAATGAGCAGTTCTTC.

The chain recombines TRBV5-6 with TRBJ2-7; D is unclear. This CDR3 spans 15 amino acids. V lost 3 bases and J 4 bases, leaving 17 bases between the germline ends. Germline V CDR1 and CDR2: SGHDT, YYEEEE. The CDR3 loop is CASSSSTGGEYEQYF. CDR3 sequence (DNA): TGTGCCAGCAGCTCTTCCACGGGCGGCGAGTACGAGCAGTACTTC.

The J gene is TRBJ1-6, the V gene TRBV2; D remains ambiguous. The germline V gene has CDR1 SNHLY and CDR2 FYNNEI. The CDR3 runs to 14 residues. V lost 6 bases to trimming and J lost 0 bases, with 6 bases between them. CDR3 loop: CASRQSSYNSPLHF. CDR3 nucleotides: TGTGCCAGCAGGCAGAGCTCCTATAATTCACCCCTCCACTTT. Full variable domain (missing parts from reference TRBV2 and TRBJ1-6): EPEVTQTPSHQVTQMGQEVILRCVPISNHLYFYWYRQILGQKVEFLVSFYNNEISEKSEIFDDQFSVERPDGSNFTLKIRSTKLEDSAMYFCASRQSSYNSPLHFGNGTRLTVT.

V usage is TRBV19 and J usage is TRBJ2-1; TRBD1 matches at 7 bases. The CDR3 runs 15 residues. With V trimmed by 5 bases and J by 0 bases, 4 bases remained unmatched. Germline V lookup: CDR1 LNHDA, CDR2 SQIVND (reference sequence). CDR3: CASSVTGISYNEQFF. CDR3 in DNA: TGTGCCAGTAGTGTGACAGGGATCTCCTACAATGAGCAGTTCTTC.

This clone is classed as medium-sized. V is TRBV6-2 or TRBV6-3 and J is TRBJ2-2; D not certain. This CDR3 contains 15 residues. Germline-derived CDR1 and CDR2 are MNHEY and SVGEGT. Trimming left V 3 bases short and J 0 bases short, with 8 bases between. The CDR3 loop reads CASSYLSANTGELFF. For the CDR3, the DNA is TGTGCCAGCAGTTATTTATCAGCGAACACCGGGGAGCTGTTTTTT.

This clone was counted between two and nine times. V gene TRBV12-2 combines with J gene TRBJ2-3; the listed D gene, TRBD2, was not tested against the DNA. TRBV12-2 is assigned pseudogene status. The CDR3 extends over 16 amino acids. CDR3 nucleotide sequence: TGTGCAAGTCGCTCTGGATGGACTAGCTTAACAGATACGCAGTATTTT. The encoded protein is CASRSGWTSLTDTQYF.

The chain has TRBV6-5 and TRBJ1-1; 7 bases align to TRBD1. The V gene end was trimmed by 2 bases and the J gene end by 3 bases; junction bases not matched to a gene: 0. The CDR3 extends over 13 amino acids. Germline loops: CDR1 MNHEY, CDR2 SVGAGI. The CDR3 DNA reads as TGTGCCAGCAGTTACACAGGGGACACTGAAGCTTTCTTT. Amino acid sequence: CASSYTGDTEAFF.

The genes are TRBV7-2 and TRBJ2-7; D might be TRBD2 (7 bases). This CDR3 is 15 amino acids long. Between the trimmed V and J ends, which lost 1 base and 4 bases, there was a span of 14 bases. Germline CDR1 is SGHTA and CDR2 is FQGNSA. CDR3 region: CASSLVGAGEYEQYF. The CDR3 DNA is TGTGCCAGCAGCTTAGTGGGGGCGGGGGAATACGAGCAGTACTTC.

This clone turned up a few times. The gene calls are TRBV7-9 and TRBJ2-1, with a weak D call TRBD2 (5 bases). The length of the CDR3 is 14 residues. The germline V gene encodes CDR1 SEHNR and CDR2 FQNEAQ (reference sequence). V gave up 5 bases and J gave up 5 bases, with 13 bases separating them. In DNA form, the CDR3 reads TGTGCCAGCAGCCATCGGGGTCCCGACAATGAGCAGTTCTTC. Its protein product is CASSHRGPDNEQFF.

The chain combines TRBV30 with TRBJ1-6, with D possibly matching TRBD1 (5 bases). Germline V gene data show CDR1 as GTSNPN and CDR2 as SVGIG (reference sequence). Trimming shortened V by 2 bases and J by 10 bases, and 6 bases separated the two germline ends. The CDR3 covers 11 residues. CDR3 DNA sequence: TGTGCCTGGAGTCAGGGCTCACCCCTCCACTTT. This codes for CAWSQGSPLHF. The variable domain in full, with the rest retrieved from reference TRBV30 and TRBJ1-6, is SQTIHQWPATLVQPVGSPLSLECTVEGTSNPNLYWYRQAAGRGLQLLFYSVGIGQISSEVPQNLSASRPQDRQFILSSKKLLLSDSGFYLCAWSQGSPLHFGNGTRLTVT.

The rearrangement joins TRBV30 to TRBJ1-2; a weak D match, TRBD1 (6 bases). Trimming took 4 bases from V and 7 from J, leaving 13 bases between them. Germline V CDR1 and CDR2: GTSNPN, SVGIG (reference sequence). CDR3 length: 12 residues. The CDR3 coding sequence is TGTGCCTGGACGCGACAGGTCGGTGGCTACACCTTC. Encoded protein: CAWTRQVGGYTF.

This sequence joins TRBV7-2 and TRBJ2-5, with TRBD2 as a possible D gene (5 bases). Trimming took 4 bases from V and 2 from J, leaving 8 bases between them. In germline, CDR1 is SGHTA, CDR2 FQGNSA. The CDR3 runs 13 residues. CDR3 bases: TGTGCCAGCAGCTCCGGGATACAAGAGACCCAGTACTTC. Encoded protein: CASSSGIQETQYF.

V and J are TRBV7-9 and TRBJ1-4; D call uncertain. This CDR3 is 12 amino acids long. V lost 5 bases and J lost 5, with 6 bases in between. Germline-derived CDR1 and CDR2 are SEHNR and FQNEAQ (reference sequence). The CDR3 here is CASSPRNEKLFF. CDR3 DNA: TGTGCCAGCAGCCCCCGCAATGAAAAACTGTTTTTT.

As DNA, the CDR3 is TGTGCCAGCAGTTCAATTAGGGTCACTGAAGCTTTCTTT. Amino acid sequence: CASSSIRVTEAFF. J is TRBJ1-1 and V is TRBV28, with D unclear. The CDR3 totals 13 residues. Between the trimmed V and J ends, which lost 4 bases and 4 bases, there was a span of 10 bases. Germline assignment: CDR1 MDHEN and CDR2 SYDVKM.

The rearrangement joins TRBV6-5 to TRBJ1-1; D is unclear. Germline CDR1 MNHEY, CDR2 SVGAGI. CDR3 size: 14 residues. V gave up 7 bases and J gave up 0 bases, with 12 bases separating them. The CDR3 protein is CASTGDAMNTEAFF. DNA for the CDR3: TGTGCCAGCACCGGAGACGCCATGAACACTGAAGCTTTCTTT.

The rearrangement uses TRBV24-1 and TRBJ2-3; D unresolved. V was trimmed by 4 bases and J by 1 base, leaving 17 bases between them. The CDR3 is 17 amino acids. CDR1 and CDR2 from the germline V gene are KGHDR and SFDVKD. The CDR3 spells CATSDPSGPEGTDTQYF. DNA of the CDR3: TGTGCCACCAGTGACCCGAGTGGGCCGGAAGGCACAGATACGCAGTATTTT.

This clone appeared a few times. CDR3 sequence reads: CASSEAVTGFSYEQYF. The CDR3 DNA reads TGTGCCAGCAGTGAAGCGGTGACAGGGTTTTCCTACGAGCAGTACTTC. V gene TRBV6-1 combines with J gene TRBJ2-7, with 7 bases fitting TRBD1. CDR1 is MNHNS, CDR2 SASEGT, per germline. This CDR3 spans 16 amino acids. V gave up 0 bases and J gave up 1 base; unmatched junction bases: 6.

The rearrangement joins TRBV6-4 to TRBJ2-3, with TRBD2 matching 7 bases. This CDR3 has 15 residues. With V trimmed by 0 bases and J by 3 bases, 3 bases remained unmatched. Germline CDR1 is MRHNA and CDR2 is SNTAGT. In DNA, the CDR3 is TGTGCCAGCAGTGACTCAGGACTAGATACAGATACGCAGTATTTT. It codes for CASSDSGLDTDTQYF.

CDR3 in DNA: TGTGCCAGCAGCCAAGCCAGGGCGGCGAATGGCTACACCTTC. Translating gives CASSQARAANGYTF. The chain is built from TRBV3-1 (or the pseudogene TRBV3-2) and TRBJ1-2, with TRBD1 as a possible D gene (5 bases). This CDR3 is 14 amino acids long. V gave up 1 base and J gave up 6 bases, with 12 bases separating them. Germline values: CDR1 LGHDT, CDR2 YNNKEL (reference sequence).

The V and J genes are TRBV27 and TRBJ2-1; D is perhaps TRBD2 (6 bases). The CDR3 totals 13 residues. V was cut by 0 bases and J by 12 bases, with 12 bases left in between. From germline, CDR1 is MNHEY and CDR2 SMNVEV (reference sequence). The CDR3 loop reads CASSLSQGGRQFF. The CDR3 nucleotides read TGTGCCAGCAGTTTATCCCAGGGAGGTAGGCAGTTCTTC.

V and J are TRBV5-1 and TRBJ2-7, with TRBD1 matching 9 bases. This CDR3 comprises 17 residues. Germline CDR1 is SGHRS and CDR2 is YFSETQ. V was clipped by 0 bases and J by 2 bases; unmatched bases: 9. The CDR3 region has the DNA TGCGCCAGCAGCTTGGGGGACAGGGCTCGATCTCCCTACGAGCAGTACTTC. Its translation is CASSLGDRARSPYEQYF.

The genes are TRBV27 and TRBJ1-2; the match to TRBD1 covers 12 bases. V shed 3 bases and J 3 bases; nucleotides not matched to a gene: 8. Looked up from germline, CDR1 is MNHEY and CDR2 is SMNVEV (reference sequence). This CDR3 has 17 residues. The CDR3 loop is CASSFYGTGGDYYGYTF. The CDR3 coding sequence is TGTGCCAGCAGTTTTTACGGGACAGGGGGCGATTACTATGGCTACACCTTC.

This rearrangement joins TRBV14 to TRBJ1-3; no clear D gene. Germline loops: CDR1 SGHDN, CDR2 FVKESK. The CDR3 length is 16 residues. V was clipped by 5 bases and J by 0 bases, with 14 bases between them. The chain's CDR3 is CASSGELPSSGNTIYF. The CDR3 coding sequence is TGTGCCAGCAGCGGGGAGTTACCTAGCTCTGGAAACACCATATATTTT.

The V call is TRBV4-2, the J call TRBJ2-2; TRBD1 matches at 7 bases. This CDR3 is built from 15 residues. Germline-derived CDR1 and CDR2 are LGHNA and YNFKEQ. The junction had 8 bases not matched to a gene; V was cut back by 3 bases and J by 7 bases. The CDR3 is CASSHPLPGGGELFF. The CDR3 region has the DNA TGTGCCAGCAGCCATCCCCTGCCAGGGGGCGGGGAGCTGTTTTTT.

This chain uses TRBV28 with TRBJ2-7; 7 bases match TRBD1. The CDR3 totals 14 residues. V lost 5 bases, J lost 2 bases, and 6 bases stayed unmatched. The V gene's germline CDR1 is MDHEN and CDR2 SYDVKM. In nucleotides, the CDR3 is TGTGCCAGCAGTACTGGCGACAGGGCCTACGAGCAGTACTTC. Its translation: CASSTGDRAYEQYF.